These 25 T cell receptor beta chains came from one sample sequenced in a study of vaccination and CD4 T cells after COVID-19. Regarding treatment: roughly nine-day PBMC culture with coronavirus spike peptide pools or control peptides (ViraFEST assay). Sequencing of DNA taken from cultured CD4+ T cells relied on the Oncomine TCR Beta short-read assay. TCRdb independently ran MiXCR on the PCR reads; one entry per CDR3 protein. The repertoire consists of roughly 4,700 distinct CDR3 sequences, with around 40% occurring once and the leading ten covering about 40%. The antigens these receptors bind are not known. Material: CD4+ T cells from blood, cultured in vitro, obtained after SARS-CoV-2 vaccination. The receptors were gathered from a human donor who had recovered from COVID-19.

This clonotype was seen only once. The CDR3: CASSQDTGLRGEKLFF. CDR3 sequence (DNA): TGCGCCAGCAGCCAGGATACAGGACTCCGGGGTGAAAAACTGTTTTTT. This chain uses TRBV4-1 with TRBJ1-4, with D possibly being TRBD1 (5 bases). The CDR3 runs to 16 residues. Germline CDR1 reads MGHRA; CDR2 reads YSYEKL. Trimming shortened V by 3 bases and J by 7 bases, and 18 bases separated the two germline ends.

The chain uses TRBV2 and TRBJ2-1; D possibly corresponds to TRBD2 (5 bases). V lost 4 bases to trimming and J lost 5 bases, with 12 bases between them. Germline V gene sequence: CDR1 SNHLY, CDR2 FYNNEI. The CDR3 covers 14 residues. The CDR3: CASSVAGSDNEQFF. The CDR3 region has the DNA TGTGCCAGCAGTGTGGCGGGTTCCGACAATGAGCAGTTCTTC.

This clonotype was observed a few times. This chain links TRBV2 with TRBJ1-1; possible D gene TRBD1, 5 bases. Germline loops: CDR1 SNHLY, CDR2 FYNNEI. The V and J ends lost 4 bases and 4 bases respectively, with 13 bases between them. This CDR3 contains 14 residues. Here the CDR3 DNA reads TGTGCCAGCAGTGGTCTCAGGGTAGGCACTGAAGCTTTCTTT. Translating gives CASSGLRVGTEAFF.

This clonotype showed up just once. The chain employs TRBV6-1 and TRBJ1-2; 9 positions agree with TRBD1. Germline trimming cut 10 bases from V and 2 bases from J; bases unmatched to any gene: 8. CDR1 and CDR2 (germline): MNHNS, SASEGT. The length of the CDR3 is 14 residues. The CDR3 DNA sequence: TGTGCCACCCGTCGGGACAGGGCAAACTATGGCTACACCTTC. Translating gives CATRRDRANYGYTF.

The chain joins TRBV10-3 to TRBJ1-2; unclear D gene. CDR3 length: 12 residues. The V gene lost 0 bases and the J gene lost 3 bases, with 2 bases spanning the gap. Germline CDR1 ENHRY, CDR2 SYGVKD. For the CDR3, the DNA is TGTGCCATCAGTGAGTCTGACTATGGCTACACCTTC. Amino acids: CAISESDYGYTF.

Only a few counts were recorded for this clonotype. V is TRBV7-9 and J is TRBJ1-1, with D uncertain. The V and J ends lost 5 bases and 4 bases respectively, with 11 bases between them. The CDR3 is 13 residues long. Germline assignment: CDR1 SEHNR and CDR2 FQNEAQ (reference sequence). The CDR3 nucleotides are TGTGCCAGCAGCGTGGATGGTGGCACTGAAGCTTTCTTT. It translates to CASSVDGGTEAFF.

As regards this clonotype: This may come from a read error, since a much larger clone is one base off. CDR3 amino acids: CASSNPTSGGETRYF. The CDR3 DNA follows: TGTGCCAGCTCGAACCCCACTAGCGGGGGAGAGACCCGGTACTTC. The chain links TRBV6-2 or TRBV6-3 to TRBJ2-5; the match to TRBD2 covers 11 bases. The CDR3 length is 15 residues. CDR1 is MNHEY, CDR2 SVGEGT, per germline.

The rearrangement uses TRBV2 and TRBJ2-4; no definite D call. V shed 7 bases and J shed 0 bases, with 7 bases lying between them. This CDR3 has 13 amino acids. Germline V gene sequence: CDR1 SNHLY, CDR2 FYNNEI. The DNA of the CDR3 is TGTGCCAGCACCGGGTTAGCCAAAAACATTCAGTACTTC. Encoded protein: CASTGLAKNIQYF.

The CDR3 sequence is CASGLDPGSEQYF. CDR3 nucleotides: TGTGCTAGTGGTTTAGATCCAGGGAGCGAGCAGTACTTC. The chain is built from TRBV12-5 and TRBJ2-7; D possibly uses TRBD1 or TRBD2 (5 bases each). The CDR3 length is 13 residues. Germline loops: CDR1 LGHNT, CDR2 FRNRAP. Trimming stripped 3 bases from V and 6 bases from J, with 12 bases between.

This chain uses TRBV10-1 with TRBJ2-1, with no clear D. The V end was cut by 4 bases, the J end by 12 bases, with 16 bases between. Germline CDR1 is WNHNN and CDR2 is SYGVQD (reference sequence). The CDR3 extends over 13 amino acids. The CDR3 loop is CASSASRSTGQFF. CDR3 nucleotide sequence: TGCGCCAGCAGTGCGAGTAGGAGTACGGGGCAGTTCTTC.

The CDR3, as DNA: TGTGCCAGCAGCTCGGGACTAGCGGGCTCCTACAATGAGCAGTTCTTC. This encodes CASSSGLAGSYNEQFF. The rearrangement joins TRBV7-3 to TRBJ2-1; TRBD2 aligns across 12 bases. Trimming at V came to 4 bases and at J to 0 bases, leaving 1 base not matched to a gene. The CDR3 is 16 amino acids. Per germline, CDR1 SGHTA and CDR2 FQGTGA.

This clonotype was observed a few times. One end of the junction varies from germline; a read error may be responsible. The chain joins TRBV20-1 to TRBJ2-3, with 8 bases that match TRBD1. Germline CDR1 is DFQATT and CDR2 is SNEGSKA (reference sequence). The CDR3 runs 13 residues. This chain's CDR3 is CRARDRFKNTQYF. The CDR3 bases are TGCAGGGCTAGGGACAGGTTCAAGAATACGCAGTATTTT.

This clonotype has just a few counts. This chain uses TRBV7-9 with TRBJ2-1, with 7 bases lining up with TRBD2. The closer fit of TRBJ2-7 to the DNA end suggests the J call may be wrong. Germline CDR1 SEHNR, CDR2 FQNEAQ (reference sequence). This CDR3 has 13 residues. The CDR3, as DNA: TGTGCCAGCAGCGTCCGACGGGAGGACGAGCAGTACTTC. Translation gives CASSVRREDEQYF.

This clonotype was found a few times. J is TRBJ1-2 and V is TRBV7-9; D gene uncertain. Looked up from germline, CDR1 is SEHNR and CDR2 is FQNEAQ (reference sequence). This CDR3 spans 13 amino acids. Trimming took 5 bases from V and 2 from J, leaving 9 bases between them. The CDR3 DNA follows: TGTGCCAGCAGCGCAATACCAAACTATGGCTACACCTTC. It is translated as CASSAIPNYGYTF. The entire variable domain, with the rest obtained from reference TRBV7-9 and TRBJ1-2, is as follows: DTGVSQNPRHKITKRGQNVTFRCDPISEHNRLYWYRQTLGQGPEFLTYFQNEAQLEKSRLLSDRFSAERPKGSFSTLEIQRTEQGDSAMYLCASSAIPNYGYTFGSGTRLTVV.

This chain uses TRBV7-2 with TRBJ2-5, with TRBD2 matching 13 bases. V shed 5 bases and J 5 bases; nucleotides not matched to a gene: 5. Germline V gene lookup returns CDR1 SGHTA and CDR2 FQGNSA. The CDR3 spans 15 residues. CDR3 sequence: CASSIQTSGGETQYF. In DNA form, the CDR3 reads TGTGCCAGCAGCATCCAGACTAGCGGGGGGGAGACCCAGTACTTC.

This chain connects TRBV27 to TRBJ2-3; D ambiguous. Germline V gives CDR1 MNHEY, CDR2 SMNVEV (reference sequence). V dropped 6 bases and J dropped 0 bases, with 16 bases sitting between them. CDR3 size: 16 residues. CDR3 sequence (DNA): TGTGCCAGCAGCCGCCTGGACGTAGCTAGCACAGATACGCAGTATTTT. Amino acids: CASSRLDVASTDTQYF.

A single count supports this clonotype. The chain combines TRBV7-8 with TRBJ2-7; D remains ambiguous. The germline V gene has CDR1 SGHVS and CDR2 FQNEAQ. V was pared by 5 bases and J by 4 bases, with 24 bases between. This CDR3 contains 17 residues. CDR3 sequence: CASSPTRRLKEMYEQYF. CDR3 nucleotides: TGTGCCAGCAGCCCGACGAGACGACTCAAAGAAATGTACGAGCAGTACTTC.

The CDR3 DNA reads TGTGCCACCAGTGATCCGAAGCTAGGGGTAGATACGCAGTATTTT. Translation gives CATSDPKLGVDTQYF. J is TRBJ2-3 and V is TRBV24-1, with D perhaps matching TRBD1 (5 bases). V was cut by 3 bases and J by 5 bases, with 14 bases left in between. This CDR3 spans 15 amino acids. The germline gives CDR1 KGHDR, CDR2 SFDVKD.

A few counts support this clonotype. The rearrangement links TRBV7-8 to TRBJ2-5; D perhaps matches TRBD2 (6 bases). Germline lookup yields CDR1 SGHVS and CDR2 FQNEAQ. The length of the CDR3 is 17 residues. V was pared by 2 bases and J by 2 bases, with 18 bases between. The CDR3 DNA follows: TGTGCCAGCAGCTTACTCGGTGCGGGACCGTTTCAAGAGACCCAGTACTTC. Its translation is CASSLLGAGPFQETQYF. Variable domain in full (rest from reference TRBV7-8 and TRBJ2-5): GAGVSQSPRYKVAKRGQDVALRCDPISGHVSLFWYQQALGQGPEFLTYFQNEAQLDKSGLPSDRFFAERPEGSVSTLKIQRTQQEDSAVYLCASSLLGAGPFQETQYFGPGTRLLVL.

The gene calls are TRBV15 and TRBJ1-5; D perhaps matches TRBD1 (5 bases). The CDR3 extends over 16 amino acids. Trimming took off 1 base at V and 8 bases at J, with 18 bases between the two ends. Germline values: CDR1 LNHNV, CDR2 YYDKDF (reference sequence). In DNA, the CDR3 is TGTGCCACCAGCAGAGTGCTCGGGACCCACCTGGAGCCCCAGCATTTT. It translates to CATSRVLGTHLEPQHF.

This clonotype turned up a few times. The rearrangement links TRBV19 to TRBJ1-5; no clear D. Trimming pared 6 bases from V and 6 bases from J, leaving 27 bases between. The CDR3 consists of 18 residues. Germline CDR1 is LNHDA and CDR2 is SQIVND (reference sequence). The CDR3 DNA reads TGTGCCAGTAGCCCCCTCCCTCTGAATGTCCTAAGTGGTCAGCCCCAGCATTTT. It is translated as CASSPLPLNVLSGQPQHF.

The gene calls are TRBV27 and TRBJ2-7; 15 positions match TRBD2. The junction had 11 bases not matched to a gene; V was cut back by 6 bases and J by 2 bases. The CDR3 consists of 18 residues. Per the germline V gene, CDR1 is MNHEY and CDR2 is SMNVEV (reference sequence). The CDR3 DNA reads TGTGCCAGCAGGGTTACTGGACTAGCGGGAGGGTCCACCTACGAGCAGTACTTC. It yields the protein CASRVTGLAGGSTYEQYF.

The CDR3 coding sequence is TGTGCCAGCAGTGAAGGGAGGGGAATGAACACTGAAGCTTTCTTT. The encoded protein is CASSEGRGMNTEAFF. The chain links TRBV6-1 to TRBJ1-1, with TRBD1 as a possible D gene (5 bases). Germline V CDR1 and CDR2: MNHNS, SASEGT. The germline V and J ends were trimmed by 1 base and 0 bases, with 9 bases remaining between them. The CDR3 runs to 15 residues.

This CDR3 is CASSKRTGDGYTF. In DNA, the CDR3 is TGTGCCAGTAGTAAGAGGACAGGGGATGGCTACACCTTC. V gene TRBV19 combines with J gene TRBJ1-2; 9 bases map to TRBD1. Germline loops: CDR1 LNHDA, CDR2 SQIVND (reference sequence). CDR3 length: 13 amino acids. After removal of 4 bases from V and 6 bases from J, the junction contained 3 bases not matched to a gene.

The chain joins TRBV6-2 or TRBV6-3 to TRBJ1-2, with a tentative D call TRBD1 (5 bases). V was clipped by 5 bases and J by 9 bases, with 22 bases between them. Per the germline V gene, CDR1 is MNHEY and CDR2 is SVGEGT. The CDR3 length is 15 residues. In DNA, the CDR3 is TGTGCCAGCAGTACCCCCTCGGGACGGATTTTTAGCTACACCTTC. Encoded protein: CASSTPSGRIFSYTF.